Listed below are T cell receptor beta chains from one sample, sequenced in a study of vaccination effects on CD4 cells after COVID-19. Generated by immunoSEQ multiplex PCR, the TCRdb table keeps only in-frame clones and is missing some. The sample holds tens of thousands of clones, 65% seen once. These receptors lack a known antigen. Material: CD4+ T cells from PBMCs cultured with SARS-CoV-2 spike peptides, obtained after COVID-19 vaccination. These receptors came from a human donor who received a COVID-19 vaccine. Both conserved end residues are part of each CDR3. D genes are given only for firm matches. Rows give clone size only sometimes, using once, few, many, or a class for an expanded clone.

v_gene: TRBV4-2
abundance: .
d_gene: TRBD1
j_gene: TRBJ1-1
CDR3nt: TGTGCCAGCAGCTGGGGACAGATCACTGAAGCTTTCTTT
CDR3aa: CASSWGQITEAFF

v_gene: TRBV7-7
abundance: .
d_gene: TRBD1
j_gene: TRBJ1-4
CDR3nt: TGTGCCAGCAGCCGAGGGGGCTGGACTAATGAAAAACTGTTTTTT
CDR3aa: CASSRGGWTNEKLFF

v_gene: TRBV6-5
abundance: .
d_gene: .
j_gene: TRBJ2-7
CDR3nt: TGTGCCAGCAAGACTAGGCATACCGGCGAGCAGTACTTC
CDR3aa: CASKTRHTGEQYF

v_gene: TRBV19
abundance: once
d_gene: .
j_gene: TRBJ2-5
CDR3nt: TGTGCCAGTAGTATCCTTGGGCGGCGGCAAGAGACCCAGTACTTC
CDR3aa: CASSILGRRQETQYF

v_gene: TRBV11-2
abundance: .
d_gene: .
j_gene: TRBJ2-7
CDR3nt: TGTGCCAGCAGCCACATGCGAAGGGAGCAGTACTTC
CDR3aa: CASSHMRREQYF

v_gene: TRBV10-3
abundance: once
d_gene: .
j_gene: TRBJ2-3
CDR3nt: TGTGCCATCAGTGCCCCCCCAGCGGCTACAGATACGCAGTATTTT
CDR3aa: CAISAPPAATDTQYF

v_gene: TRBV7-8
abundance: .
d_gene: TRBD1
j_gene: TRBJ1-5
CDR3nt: TGTGCCAGCGGCTTTGAGACAGGGGGCAATCAGCCCCAGCATTTT
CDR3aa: CASGFETGGNQPQHF

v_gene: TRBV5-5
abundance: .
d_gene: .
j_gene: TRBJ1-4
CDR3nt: TGTGCCAGCAGCTCCGAGGGGCAGGAAAAACTGTTTTTT
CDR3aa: CASSSEGQEKLFF

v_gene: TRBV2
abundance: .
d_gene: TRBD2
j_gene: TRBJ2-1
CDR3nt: TGTGCCAGCAAGGGCGGGAGAGATGAGCAGTTCTTC
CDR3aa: CASKGGRDEQFF

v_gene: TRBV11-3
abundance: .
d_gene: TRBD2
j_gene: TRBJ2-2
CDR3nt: TGTGCCAGCAGCTTATCAGGACTAGCGGGAGGGGAGCTGTTTTTT
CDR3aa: CASSLSGLAGGELFF

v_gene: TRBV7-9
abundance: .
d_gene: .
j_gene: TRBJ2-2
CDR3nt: TGTGCCAGCAGCTCTTCCGATGGGGGCTCGAACACCGGGGAGCTGTTTTTT
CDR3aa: CASSSSDGGSNTGELFF

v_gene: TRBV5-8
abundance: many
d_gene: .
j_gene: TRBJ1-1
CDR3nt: TGTGCCAGCAGCCCCGGACAGCGAAAAGCTTTCTTT
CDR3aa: CASSPGQRKAFF

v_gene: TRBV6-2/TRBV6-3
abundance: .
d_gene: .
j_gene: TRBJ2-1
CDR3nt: TGTGCCAGCAGTTACGAGGGACTCGTCATTTACAATGAGCAGTTCTTC
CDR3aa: CASSYEGLVIYNEQFF

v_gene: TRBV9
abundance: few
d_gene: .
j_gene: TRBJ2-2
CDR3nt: TGTGCCAGCAGCGTAGGTCCCGGGGACGCCGGGGAGCTGTTTTTT
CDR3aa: CASSVGPGDAGELFF

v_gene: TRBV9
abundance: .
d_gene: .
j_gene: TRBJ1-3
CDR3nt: TGTGCCAGCGAAGATGGGGCTGGTTCGGGAAACACCATATATTTT
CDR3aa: CASEDGAGSGNTIYF

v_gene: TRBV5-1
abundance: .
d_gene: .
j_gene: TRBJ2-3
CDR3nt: TGCGCCAGCAGCTTGGGCGAGACCACAGATACGCAGTATTTT
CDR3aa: CASSLGETTDTQYF

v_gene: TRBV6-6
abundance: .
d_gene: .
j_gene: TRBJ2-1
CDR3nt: TGTGCCAGCAGTCCTAGCGTTAATGAGCAGTTCTTC
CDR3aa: CASSPSVNEQFF

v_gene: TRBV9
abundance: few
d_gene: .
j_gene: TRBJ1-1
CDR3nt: TGTGCCAGCAGCGTACACAGGGAGGGACCTCTAGAAGCTTTCTTT
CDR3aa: CASSVHREGPLEAFF

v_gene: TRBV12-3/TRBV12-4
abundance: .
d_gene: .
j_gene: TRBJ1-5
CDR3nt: TGTGCCAGCAGTAATAGCAATCAGCCCCAGCATTTT
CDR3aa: CASSNSNQPQHF

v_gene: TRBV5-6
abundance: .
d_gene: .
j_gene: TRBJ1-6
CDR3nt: TGTGCCAGCAGCTTGTGGGGGAGCTCCTATAATTCACCCCTCCACTTT
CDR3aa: CASSLWGSSYNSPLHF

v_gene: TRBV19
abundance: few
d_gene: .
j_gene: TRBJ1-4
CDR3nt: TGTGCCAGTAGACCGACAACTAATGAAAAACTGTTTTTT
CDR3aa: CASRPTTNEKLFF

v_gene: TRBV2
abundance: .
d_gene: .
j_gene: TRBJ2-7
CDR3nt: TGTGCCAGCAGAAACGGACAGTCTTCTTACGAGCAGTACTTC
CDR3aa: CASRNGQSSYEQYF

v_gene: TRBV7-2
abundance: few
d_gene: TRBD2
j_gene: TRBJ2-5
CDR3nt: TGTGCCAGCAGCCCGGGCTGGGGGGGAGAGACCCAGTACTTC
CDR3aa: CASSPGWGGETQYF

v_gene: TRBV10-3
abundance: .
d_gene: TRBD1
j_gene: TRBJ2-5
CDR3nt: TGTGCCATCAATAAGGGACAGGGGGGGGAGACCCAGTACTTC
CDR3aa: CAINKGQGGETQYF

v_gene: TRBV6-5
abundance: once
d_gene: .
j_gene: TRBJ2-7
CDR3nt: TGTGCCAGCAGTTACTACGGGGACGAGCAGTACTTC
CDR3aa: CASSYYGDEQYF

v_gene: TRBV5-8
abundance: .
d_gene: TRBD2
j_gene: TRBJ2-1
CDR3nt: TGTGCCAGCAGCCCGACTAGCGGGAGGGCCTACAATGAGCAGTTCTTC
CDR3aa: CASSPTSGRAYNEQFF

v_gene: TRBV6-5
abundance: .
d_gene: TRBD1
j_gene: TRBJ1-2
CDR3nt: TGTGCCAGCAGAAGACAGGGGGCGTGGGGCTACACCTTC
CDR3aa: CASRRQGAWGYTF

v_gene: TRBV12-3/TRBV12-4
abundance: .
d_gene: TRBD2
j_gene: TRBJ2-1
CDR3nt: TGTGCCAGCAGGCTAGCGGGGGGGAATGAGCAGTTCTTC
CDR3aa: CASRLAGGNEQFF

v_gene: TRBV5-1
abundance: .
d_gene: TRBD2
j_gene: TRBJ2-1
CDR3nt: TGCGCCAGCAGCTTCGCAGCGGGGGGGCGCACTGAGCAGTTCTTC
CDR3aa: CASSFAAGGRTEQFF

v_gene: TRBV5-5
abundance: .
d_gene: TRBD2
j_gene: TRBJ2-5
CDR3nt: TGTGCCAGCAGCTTGGCTGGAAGGGAGGGCGAGACCCAGTACTTC
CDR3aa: CASSLAGREGETQYF

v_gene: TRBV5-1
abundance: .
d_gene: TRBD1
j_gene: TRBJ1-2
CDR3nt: TGCGCCAGCAGCTCAGGACAGGGCCCCAACGGCTACACCTTC
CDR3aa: CASSSGQGPNGYTF

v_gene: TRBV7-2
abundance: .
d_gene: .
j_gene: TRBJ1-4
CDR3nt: TGTGCCAGCAGCTTACCGGTTGCCTCAACGGGGGGAGGTGAAAAACTGTTTTTT
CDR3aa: CASSLPVASTGGGEKLFF

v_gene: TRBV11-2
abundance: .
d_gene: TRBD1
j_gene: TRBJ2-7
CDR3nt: TGTGCCAGCAGCTTAGGACAGGGCCTCCTCGAGCAGTACTTC
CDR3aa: CASSLGQGLLEQYF

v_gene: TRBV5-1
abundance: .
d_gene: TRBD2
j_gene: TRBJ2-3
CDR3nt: TGCGCCAGCAGCCCCGGGACTAGCGGGAGGGCCGCAGATACGCAGTATTTT
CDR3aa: CASSPGTSGRAADTQYF

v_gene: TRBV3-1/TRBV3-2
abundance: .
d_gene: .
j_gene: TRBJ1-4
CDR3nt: TGTGCCAGCAGCCCCCGACTGACCCCAAATGAAAAACTGTTTTTT
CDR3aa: CASSPRLTPNEKLFF

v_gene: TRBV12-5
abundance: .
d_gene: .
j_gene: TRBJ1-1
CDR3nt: TGTGCTAGTGTCATGGGAAAGGGGGTAGAAGCTTTCTTT
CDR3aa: CASVMGKGVEAFF

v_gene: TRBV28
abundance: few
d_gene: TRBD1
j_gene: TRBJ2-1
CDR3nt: TGTGCCAGCAGTCCTCCGACTACAGGGGCCTACAATGAGCAGTTCTTC
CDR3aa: CASSPPTTGAYNEQFF

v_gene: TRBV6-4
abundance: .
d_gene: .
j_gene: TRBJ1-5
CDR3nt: TGTGCCAGCAGTGAATCGGGGAACCAGCCCCAGCATTTT
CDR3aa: CASSESGNQPQHF

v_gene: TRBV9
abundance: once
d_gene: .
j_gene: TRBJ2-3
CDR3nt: TGTGCCAGCAGCGCGACCGGGACTCCGATCACAGATACGCAGTATTTT
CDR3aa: CASSATGTPITDTQYF

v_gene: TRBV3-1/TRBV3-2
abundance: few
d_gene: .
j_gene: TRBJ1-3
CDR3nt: TGTGCCAGCAGCCAAGAAACGGGGACTCCAATATATTTT
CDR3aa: CASSQETGTPIYF